The 22 T cell receptor beta chains below come from one sample, sequenced in a study of blood T cells in healthy people across ages. Primers used in a second PCR of roughly 7 to 12 cycles were a sample-barcoded 5' primer and a J-beta primer mix. TCRdb re-called the 5' RACE reads with MiXCR, one entry per CDR3 protein. The repertoire holds hundreds of thousands of distinct CDR3 sequences, with 52% as singletons. Material for sequencing was blood. The receptor set was obtained from a woman over 75 in good health.

The chain is built from TRBV30 and TRBJ2-3; D gene ambiguous. Germline V CDR1 and CDR2: GTSNPN, SVGIG (reference sequence). This CDR3 is built from 11 residues. V was trimmed by 2 bases and J by 5 bases, leaving 5 bases between them. CDR3 DNA sequence: TGTGCCTGGAGTTGGGGAGATACGCAGTATTTT. Protein product: CAWSWGDTQYF.

This clonotype was seen many times. The V and J genes are TRBV6-6 and TRBJ1-1; no clear D. Germline V CDR1 and CDR2: MNHNY, SVGAGI (reference sequence). Trimming stripped 5 bases from V and 7 bases from J, with 14 bases between. The CDR3 has 13 residues. CDR3 DNA: TGTGCCAGCAGTATAACAGAGCCTATTGAAGCTTTCTTT. This gives the protein CASSITEPIEAFF.

The rearrangement joins TRBV6-5 to TRBJ2-1; D remains unclear. Germline CDR1 and CDR2: MNHEY and SVGAGI. Trimming took 7 bases from V and 2 from J, leaving 18 bases between them. The CDR3 is 16 residues long. The CDR3 spells CASKASKVPTYNEQFF. CDR3 in DNA: TGTGCCAGCAAAGCAAGCAAGGTTCCCACCTACAATGAGCAGTTCTTC.

This clonotype showed up many times. The chain combines TRBV7-9 with TRBJ2-4; a possible D gene is TRBD1 (6 bases). The germline CDR1 and CDR2 sequences are SEHNR and FQNEAQ (reference sequence). This CDR3 has 11 residues. V lost 8 bases to trimming and J lost 9 bases, with 11 bases between them. The CDR3 nucleotides read TGTGCCAGCGAGACAGGAGGCATTCAGTACTTC. It codes for CASETGGIQYF. The full variable domain, with the rest looked up from reference TRBV7-9 and TRBJ2-4, is DTGVSQNPRHKITKRGQNVTFRCDPISEHNRLYWYRQTLGQGPEFLTYFQNEAQLEKSRLLSDRFSAERPKGSFSTLEIQRTEQGDSAMYLCASETGGIQYFGAGTRLSVL.

As concerns this clonotype: A much larger clonotype is one base distant, so this may be a read error. The chain links TRBV12-3 or TRBV12-4 to TRBJ2-3; 8 bases line up with TRBD2. J gave up 1 base and V 6 bases, and 6 bases lay outside the gene matches. This CDR3 is built from 15 residues. The CDR3 nucleotides are TGTGCCAGCAGCTTTAGCGGGGAACGCACAGATACGCAGTATTTT. Amino acids: CASSFSGERTDTQYF.

The chain uses TRBV7-2 and TRBJ1-2; 7 positions agree with TRBD1. V lost 1 base and J lost 6; bases outside the gene matches: 17. Germline CDR1 SGHTA, CDR2 FQGNSA. The CDR3 runs 18 residues. The CDR3 DNA sequence: TGTGCCAGCAGCTTAGGGTATAGACAGGGAGGTACTCGGGATGGCTACACCTTC. Translated, it gives CASSLGYRQGGTRDGYTF.

The chain recombines TRBV20-1 with TRBJ2-1; TRBD2 might be the D (6 bases). The CDR3 runs to 11 residues. Per the germline V gene, CDR1 is DFQATT and CDR2 is SNEGSKA (reference sequence). V was shortened by 8 bases and J by 5 bases, with 10 bases between the two germline ends. CDR3 amino acids: CSLPGDNEQFF. The CDR3 bases are TGCAGTCTTCCGGGGGACAATGAGCAGTTCTTC.

J is TRBJ2-6 and V is TRBV18; possibly TRBD2 for D (6 bases). Germline V lookup: CDR1 KGHSH, CDR2 LQKENI. Deletions cut 1 base from V and 0 bases from J, with 13 bases between. The CDR3 has 18 amino acids. Written as DNA, the CDR3 is TGTGCCAGCTCACCACTTGGGGGGTCCTCCTCTGGGGCCAACGTCCTGACTTTC. Protein: CASSPLGGSSSGANVLTF.

This clonotype was counted a few times. The rearrangement uses TRBV7-9 and TRBJ2-4; 7 bases map to TRBD2. The DNA end lines up better with TRBJ2-5; the J call may be wrong. The CDR3 loop spans 15 amino acids. The germline gives CDR1 SEHNR, CDR2 FQNEAQ (reference sequence). CDR3 in amino acids: CAGAKLLALWETQYF. CDR3 sequence (DNA): TGTGCCGGGGCCAAATTACTAGCGCTCTGGGAGACCCAGTACTTC.

This clonotype was seen only a few times. CDR3 protein: CASSPGGQAREQFF. Here the CDR3 DNA reads TGTGCCAGCAGCCCAGGCGGACAGGCTCGTGAGCAGTTCTTC. The gene calls are TRBV7-9 and TRBJ2-1, with 7 bases fitting TRBD1. CDR3 length equals 14 residues. Germline CDR1 SEHNR, CDR2 FQNEAQ (reference sequence). The V and J ends lost 5 bases and 9 bases, in that order; junction bases with no gene match: 10.

This clonotype was recorded once. A much larger clonotype is one base distant, so this may be a read error. The chain is built from TRBV6-5 and TRBJ2-2; D ambiguous. The germline CDR1 and CDR2 sequences are MNHEY and SVGAGI. This CDR3 comprises 12 residues. The ends were cut back, 8 bases at V and 0 bases at J, with 4 bases in the middle. CDR3: CASGSNTGELFF. Written as DNA, the CDR3 is TGTGCCAGCGGCTCGAACACCGGGGAGCTGTTTTTT.

This clonotype was seen only once. The germline gene is not matched at one end of the junction; a read error may be the cause. The V and J genes are TRBV7-2 and TRBJ2-7; D unresolved. Germline V lookup: CDR1 SGHTA, CDR2 FQGNSA. This CDR3 has 12 residues. The CDR3 nucleotides are TGTGCCGGCAGCTTAGGTCGCTACGAGCAGTACTTC. Translation gives CAGSLGRYEQYF.

This clonotype was recorded at least ten times. V is TRBV7-9 and J is TRBJ2-5, with 13 bases aligning to TRBD2. The CDR3 covers 15 residues. V lost 1 base to trimming and J lost 11 bases; unmatched junction nucleotides: 7. Germline V lookup: CDR1 SEHNR, CDR2 FQNEAQ (reference sequence). CDR3 sequence reads: CASSLVGLAGAEQYF. In DNA, the CDR3 is TGTGCCAGCAGCTTAGTTGGACTAGCGGGAGCTGAGCAGTACTTC. Complete variable domain (other parts from reference TRBV7-9 and TRBJ2-5): DTGVSQNPRHKITKRGQNVTFRCDPISEHNRLYWYRQTLGQGPEFLTYFQNEAQLEKSRLLSDRFSAERPKGSFSTLEIQRTEQGDSAMYLCASSLVGLAGAEQYFGPGTRLLVL.

This clonotype was recorded many times. The gene calls are TRBV5-1 and TRBJ2-3, with D possibly TRBD1 on 5 matching bases. This CDR3 spans 15 amino acids. Per the germline V gene, CDR1 is SGHRS and CDR2 is YFSETQ. V lost 0 bases and J lost 5, with 13 bases in between. Written as DNA, the CDR3 is TGCGCCAGCAGCTTGGCCCGCAGGGTGGGAGATACGCAGTATTTT. Translated, it gives CASSLARRVGDTQYF.

Details on this clonotype: This may be a read error, as it is one base from a much larger clone. The CDR3 bases are TGTGCCAGCAGTCAACCACAGGCTGGGACCAACGTCCTGACTTTC. Translating it yields CASSQPQAGTNVLTF. The rearrangement links TRBV27 to TRBJ2-6; tentatively, D is TRBD1 (5 bases). The V gene's germline CDR1 is MNHEY and CDR2 SMNVEV (reference sequence). CDR3 length equals 15 residues.

This chain uses TRBV4-3 with TRBJ2-1; 10 bases fit TRBD2. Germline-derived CDR1 and CDR2 are LGHNA and YSLEER. Unmatched junction bases numbered 2, after V lost 0 bases and J lost 6 bases. The CDR3 is made up of 15 amino acids. The CDR3 DNA sequence: TGCGCCAGCAGCCAAGATAGCGGGGGGATCAATGAGCAGTTCTTC. As protein: CASSQDSGGINEQFF.

This clonotype turned up a few times. This chain connects TRBV20-1 to TRBJ2-2; possibly TRBD2 for D (6 bases). Germline V CDR1 and CDR2: DFQATT, SNEGSKA (reference sequence). Trimming took 5 bases from V and 2 from J, leaving 15 bases between them. CDR3 length: 15 residues. The CDR3 sequence: CSAPKAGLNTGELFF. CDR3 DNA: TGCAGTGCTCCCAAGGCGGGGCTAAACACCGGGGAGCTGTTTTTT.

This rearrangement joins TRBV20-1 to TRBJ2-7; D is possibly TRBD1 (5 bases). The germline V and J ends were trimmed by 6 bases and 4 bases, with 10 bases remaining between them. Germline values: CDR1 DFQATT, CDR2 SNEGSKA (reference sequence). The CDR3 covers 11 residues. Here the CDR3 reads CSALRQYEQYF. The DNA for the CDR3 is TGCAGTGCCCTACGACAGTACGAGCAGTACTTC.

As concerns this clonotype: At one end the junction does not follow the germline gene, possibly because of a read error. The chain employs TRBV7-3 and TRBJ2-1; a possible D gene is TRBD1 (6 bases). This CDR3 region has 13 residues. Germline-derived CDR1 and CDR2 are SGHTA and FQGTGA. In DNA, the CDR3 is TGTGCCAGCAGCGGAAGACAGGCCAATGAGCAGTTCTTT. Protein sequence: CASSGRQANEQFF.

Regarding this clonotype: At one of its ends the junction is not consistent with the germline gene, which may arise from a read error. The CDR3 DNA follows: TGTGCCAGCACCGGGACAGCTCTCTCTGGAACCACCATATATTTT. Amino acids: CASTGTALSGTTIYF. This chain uses TRBV3-1 with TRBJ1-3, with 7 nucleotides matching TRBD1. Germline loops: CDR1 LGHDT, CDR2 YNNKEL (reference sequence). The CDR3 contains 15 residues.

This clonotype appeared many times. The chain recombines TRBV7-2 with TRBJ1-6, with 8 nucleotides matching TRBD1. The CDR3 is 16 amino acids. Germline V gene data show CDR1 as SGHTA and CDR2 as FQGNSA. V lost 1 base and J lost 5; bases outside the gene matches: 4. For the CDR3, the DNA is TGTGCCAGCAGCTTAGACAGGGGGGGAAATAATTCACCCCTCCACTTT. Encoded protein: CASSLDRGGNNSPLHF.

A remark on this clonotype: This clone may be a read error of a much larger clone one base away. The chain links TRBV4-1 to TRBJ2-5; D is undetermined. Germline V gene lookup returns CDR1 MGHRA and CDR2 YSYEKL. This CDR3 region has 14 residues. The V end was cut by 1 base, the J end by 1 base, with 7 bases between. CDR3 sequence reads: CASSQGYVQETQYF. The CDR3 DNA follows: TGCGCCAGCAGCCAAGGCTACGTCCAAGAGACCCAGTACTTC.